Shown below are 5 T cell receptor beta chains from a single sample sequenced in a study of neoadjuvant nivolumab and ipilimumab in lung cancer. TCRdb's copy holds only in-frame clones and misses some; the assay was immunoSEQ multiplex PCR. The data show approximately 17,000 clones, with about 72% seen just once and 8% held by the top ten. This sample comprised tumor tissue, obtained after neoadjuvant nivolumab, alone or with ipilimumab, at or shortly before surgery. The receptors were sampled from an adult with non-small cell lung cancer.

The genes are TRBV27 and TRBJ2-7; 13 bases map to TRBD2. Trimming at V came to 4 bases and at J to 3 bases, leaving 9 bases not matched to a gene. Germline-derived CDR1 and CDR2 are MNHEY and SMNVEV (reference sequence). The CDR3 is 17 residues long. Here the CDR3 DNA reads TGTGCCAGCAGTTCCCCGGGACTAGCGGGGAGTAACTACGAGCAGTACTTC. This translates into CASSSPGLAGSNYEQYF.

The rearrangement uses TRBV19 and TRBJ2-7; D is undetermined. The V gene lost 1 base and the J gene lost 1 base, with 8 bases spanning the gap. Germline loops: CDR1 LNHDA, CDR2 SQIVND (reference sequence). The CDR3 spans 14 residues. CDR3 residues: CASSIGPRSYEQYF. The CDR3 region has the DNA TGTGCCAGTAGTATAGGGCCGCGATCCTACGAGCAGTACTTC.

In its sample, this clone was seen once. The chain links TRBV5-6 to TRBJ2-7; a possible D gene is TRBD1 (6 bases). V shed 8 bases and J shed 0 bases, with 15 bases lying between them. This CDR3 has 14 amino acids. The germline V gene has CDR1 SGHDT and CDR2 YYEEEE. CDR3 DNA sequence: TGTGCCAGTGGGGGCCGGGCCTCCTCCTACGAGCAGTACTTC. This translates into CASGGRASSYEQYF.

The chain is built from TRBV6-5 and TRBJ2-7; D may correspond to TRBD1 or TRBD2 (5 bases each). V lost 6 bases and J 5 bases, leaving 17 bases between the germline ends. CDR1 is MNHEY and CDR2 is SVGAGI in the germline V gene. This CDR3 region has 14 residues. The CDR3 region has the DNA TGTGCCAGCAGAAGACCGGGACCCGTGGACGAGCAGTACTTC. Translated, it gives CASRRPGPVDEQYF.

In its sample, this clone was seen once. The chain carries TRBV6-9 and TRBJ1-1, with unresolved D. This CDR3 is 11 amino acids long. CDR1 and CDR2 from the germline V gene are MNHGY and SVAAGI. The ends were cut back, 7 bases at V and 1 base at J, with 4 bases in the middle. Here the CDR3 DNA reads TGTGCCAGCACCACGAACACTGAAGCTTTCTTT. Protein product: CASTTNTEAFF.